This entry features one T cell receptor beta chain sequence. The data originate from a study of blood T cell repertoires in COVID-19. As for the study in general: Sources were T cells, B-cell-depleted T cells, or PBMCs; the material itself was cDNA or gDNA.

The germline gives CDR1 MDHEN, CDR2 SYDVKM. V shed 6 bases and J 7 bases; nucleotides not matched to a gene: 11. The CDR3 has 15 residues. In the original analysis: Amplified reference gene primers provided the basis for estimating nucleated cell counts. Sequencing used immunoSEQ multiplex PCR; TCRdb keeps in-frame clones, though not all of them. That table gives V, J and clone size, and the DNA gave D and trimming. Of 200,000 to 250,000 clones in the sample, around four fifths were seen once. The sequence was obtained from a woman between 65 and 79 years old with acute or convalescent COVID-19. Sequenced input: peripheral blood. The chain recombines TRBV28 with TRBJ1-5, with 8 nucleotides matching TRBD1. Here the CDR3 DNA reads TGTGCCAGCAGGGCGTCAGGGGGCTTCTACCAGCCCCAGCATTTT. Protein: CASRASGGFYQPQHF.